Sequencing of this T cell receptor beta chain was carried out in a study of T cell changes during pregnancy in multiple sclerosis. Data came from immunoSEQ multiplex PCR; TCRdb stores just in-frame clones and leaves some out. The sample has under 20,000 clones; roughly 84% are singletons. This CDR3 spans 15 amino acids. The germline CDR1 and CDR2 sequences are MNHEY and SMNVEV (reference sequence). V gave up 2 bases and J gave up 4 bases; unmatched junction bases: 6. The sequence was collected from a female donor with multiple sclerosis, enrolled in a pregnancy study. This material consisted of CD8+ T cells from peripheral blood mononuclear cells, taken after pregnancy. The rearrangement uses TRBV27 and TRBJ2-3; 7 bases are shared with TRBD1. CDR3 coding DNA: TGTGCCAGCAGTTTAGAGCAAGGGGGCCCAGATACGCAGTATTTT. Residues: CASSLEQGGPDTQYF.